Listed below are T cell receptor beta chains from one sample, sequenced in a study of spatial heterogeneity in lung cancer. TCRdb re-analysed the 5' RACE reads in MiXCR, keeping a single row per CDR3 protein. The sample yields some 41,000 distinct CDR3 sequences, nearly 7% seen once. This specimen was PBMCs, taken at surgery. The receptors come from a female donor with early-stage non-small cell lung cancer. Each CDR3 is given with its conserved first and last residue. D genes are given only for firm matches. Only some rows state a clone size, as once, few, many or a class for expanded clones.

v_gene	j_gene	abundance	d_gene	CDR3aa	CDR3nt
TRBV28	TRBJ2-3	many	-	CASSLGLGGQNTQYF	TGTGCCAGCAGTTTAGGTCTTGGGGGGCAAAATACGCAGTATTTT
TRBV4-1	TRBJ2-7	-	-	CASSPQEGFSVYEQYF	TGCGCCAGCAGCCCACAGGAGGGCTTCTCCGTCTACGAGCAGTACTTC
TRBV6-2/TRBV6-3	TRBJ1-1	many	-	CASRAINMNTEAFF	TGTGCCAGCAGAGCGATTAACATGAACACTGAAGCTTTCTTT
TRBV7-2	TRBJ1-1	few	-	CASSLAAGVAEAFF	TGTGCCAGCAGCTTAGCGGCAGGGGTGGCCGAAGCTTTCTTT
TRBV5-1	TRBJ2-7	-	TRBD2	CASSLGRGGYEQYF	TGCGCCAGCAGCTTGGGACGCGGGGGTTACGAGCAGTACTTC
TRBV7-8	TRBJ1-5	many	-	CASSLAGPQRGQPQHF	TGTGCCAGCAGCTTGGCGGGCCCTCAGAGGGGGCAGCCCCAGCATTTT
TRBV23-1	TRBJ2-7	many	TRBD2	CASSHSPGLEGLSSYEQYF	TGCGCCAGCAGTCACTCCCCGGGACTAGAGGGGCTGAGCTCCTACGAGCAGTACTTC
TRBV5-1	TRBJ2-3	many	TRBD1	CASSLTLGTGSADTQYF	TGCGCCAGCAGCCTCACCCTTGGGACAGGGTCCGCAGATACGCAGTATTTT
TRBV25-1	TRBJ2-3	many	-	CASRKQGTDTQYF	TGTGCCAGCAGAAAACAGGGCACAGATACGCAGTATTTT
TRBV6-5	TRBJ2-4	few	TRBD2	CASTGGNKNIQYF	TGTGCCAGTACGGGGGGGAACAAAAACATTCAGTACTTC
TRBV5-1	TRBJ2-1	few	TRBD2	CASEPTSGATYFGQFF	TGCGCCAGCGAACCAACTAGCGGGGCGACCTATTTTGGGCAGTTCTTC
TRBV2	TRBJ2-7	many	-	CASTKFLGHEQYF	TGTGCCAGCACTAAATTTCTGGGCCACGAGCAGTACTTC
TRBV7-9	TRBJ1-1	few	-	CASSLLDSGEAFF	TGTGCCAGCAGCTTGCTGGACTCGGGTGAAGCTTTCTTT
TRBV28	TRBJ2-2	-	-	CASSLIQVTGELFF	TGTGCCAGCAGCCTCATACAAGTTACCGGGGAGCTGTTTTTT
TRBV6-1	TRBJ1-1	few	-	CASRRGILNTEAFF	TGTGCCAGCAGAAGGGGTATCTTGAACACTGAAGCTTTCTTT
TRBV7-9	TRBJ2-1	many	-	CASSPVSTLISNEQFF	TGTGCCAGCAGCCCCGTCTCTACCCTGATTAGCAATGAGCAGTTCTTC
TRBV14	TRBJ1-1	few	TRBD1	CASSQVGRGYTEAFF	TGTGCCAGCAGCCAAGTGGGCAGGGGGTATACTGAAGCTTTCTTT
TRBV10-3	TRBJ2-3	many	-	CAISAQIEGGTQYF	TGTGCCATCAGTGCTCAAATAGAAGGGGGTACGCAGTATTTT
TRBV18	TRBJ2-6	many	-	CASSRRSSGANVLTF	TGTGCCAGCTCACGACGGTCCTCTGGGGCCAACGTCCTGACTTTC
TRBV4-3	TRBJ2-5	-	-	CASSQLGGTQYF	TGCGCCAGCAGCCAACTTGGGGGGACCCAGTACTTC
TRBV6-5	TRBJ2-7	many	TRBD1	CANIVIPPRTGSHEQYF	TGTGCCAACATCGTTATACCCCCCAGGACAGGGTCTCACGAGCAGTACTTC
TRBV20-1	TRBJ1-1	many	-	CSAREGPSTEAFF	TGCAGTGCTAGAGAAGGACCCTCCACTGAAGCTTTCTTT